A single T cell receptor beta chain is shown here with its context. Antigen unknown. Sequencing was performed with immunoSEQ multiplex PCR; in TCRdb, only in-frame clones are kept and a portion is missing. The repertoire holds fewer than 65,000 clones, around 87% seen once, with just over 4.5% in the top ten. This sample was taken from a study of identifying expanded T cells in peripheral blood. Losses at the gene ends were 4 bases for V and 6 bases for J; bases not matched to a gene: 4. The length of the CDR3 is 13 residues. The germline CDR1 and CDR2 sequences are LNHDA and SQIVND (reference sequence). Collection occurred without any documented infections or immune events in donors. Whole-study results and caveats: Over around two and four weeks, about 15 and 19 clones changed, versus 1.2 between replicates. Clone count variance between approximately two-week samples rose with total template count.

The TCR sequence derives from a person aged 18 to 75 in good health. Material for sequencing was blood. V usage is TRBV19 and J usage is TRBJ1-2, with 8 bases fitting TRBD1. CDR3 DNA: TGTGCCAGTAGTAGGACAGGGTCGGATGGCTACACCTTC. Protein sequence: CASSRTGSDGYTF.